The table lists the clone carrying this T cell receptor beta chain with a few counts. Its target is unknown. Using its own MiXCR run on the reads, TCRdb lists one record per CDR3 protein. The sample has 700,000 to 900,000 distinct CDR3 sequences; 25% to 35% are singletons. The data stem from a study of T cell repertoires in cytomegalovirus infection. Sequenced here: cultured CD8+ T cells from PBMCs, sampled from culture after CMV antigen stimulation. The clonotype was recovered from a human donor in good health (CMV status not recorded). Some clones in this sample may be carry-over from other donors' samples.

The CDR3 is CASSLGTERYEQYF. CDR3 coding DNA: TGTGCCAGCAGCTTAGGGACAGAGAGGTACGAGCAGTACTTC. This chain uses TRBV7-8 with TRBJ2-7, with a weak D call TRBD1 (6 bases). This CDR3 region has 14 residues. Trimming shortened V by 1 base and J by 4 bases, and 11 bases separated the two germline ends. Germline CDR1 and CDR2: SGHVS and FQNEAQ.